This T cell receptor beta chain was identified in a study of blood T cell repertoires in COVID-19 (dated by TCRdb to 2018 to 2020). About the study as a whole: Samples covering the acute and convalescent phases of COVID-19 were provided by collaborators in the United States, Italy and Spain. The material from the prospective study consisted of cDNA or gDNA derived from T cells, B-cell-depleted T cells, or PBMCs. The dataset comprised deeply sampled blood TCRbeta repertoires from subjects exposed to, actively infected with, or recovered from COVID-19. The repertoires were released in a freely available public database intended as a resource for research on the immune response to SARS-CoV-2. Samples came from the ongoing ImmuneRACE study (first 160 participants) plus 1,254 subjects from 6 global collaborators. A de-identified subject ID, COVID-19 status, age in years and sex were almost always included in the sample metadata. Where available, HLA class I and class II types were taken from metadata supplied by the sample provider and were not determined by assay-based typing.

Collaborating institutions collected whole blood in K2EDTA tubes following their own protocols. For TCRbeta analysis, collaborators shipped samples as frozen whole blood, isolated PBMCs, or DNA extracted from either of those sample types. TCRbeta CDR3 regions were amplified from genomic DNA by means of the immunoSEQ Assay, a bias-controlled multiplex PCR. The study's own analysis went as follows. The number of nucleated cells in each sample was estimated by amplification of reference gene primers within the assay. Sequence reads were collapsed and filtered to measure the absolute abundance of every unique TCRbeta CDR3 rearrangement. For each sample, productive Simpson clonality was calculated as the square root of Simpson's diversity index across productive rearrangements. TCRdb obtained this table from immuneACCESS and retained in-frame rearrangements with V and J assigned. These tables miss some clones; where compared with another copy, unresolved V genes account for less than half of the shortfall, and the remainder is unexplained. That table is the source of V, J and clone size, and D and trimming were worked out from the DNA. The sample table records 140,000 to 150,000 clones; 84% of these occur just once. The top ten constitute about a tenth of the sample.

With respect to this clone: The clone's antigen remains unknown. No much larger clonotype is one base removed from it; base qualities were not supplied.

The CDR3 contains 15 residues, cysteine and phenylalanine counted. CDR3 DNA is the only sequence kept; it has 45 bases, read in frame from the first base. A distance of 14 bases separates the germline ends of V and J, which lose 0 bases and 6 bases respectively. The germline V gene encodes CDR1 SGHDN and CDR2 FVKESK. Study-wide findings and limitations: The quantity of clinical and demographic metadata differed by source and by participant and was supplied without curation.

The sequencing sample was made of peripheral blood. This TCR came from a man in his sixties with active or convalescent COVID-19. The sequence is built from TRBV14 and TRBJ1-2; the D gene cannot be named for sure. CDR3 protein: CASSQDLGSLNGYTF. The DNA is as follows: TGTGCCAGCAGCCAAGATCTGGGCAGTTTAAATGGCTACACCTTC.